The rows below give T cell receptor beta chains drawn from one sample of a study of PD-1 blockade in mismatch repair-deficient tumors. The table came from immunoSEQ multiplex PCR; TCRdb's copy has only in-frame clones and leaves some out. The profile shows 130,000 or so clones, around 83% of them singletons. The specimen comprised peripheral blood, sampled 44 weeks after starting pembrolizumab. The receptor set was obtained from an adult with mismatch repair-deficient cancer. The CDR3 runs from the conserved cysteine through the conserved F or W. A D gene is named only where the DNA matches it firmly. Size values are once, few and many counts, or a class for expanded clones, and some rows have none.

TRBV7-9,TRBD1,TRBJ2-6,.,TGTGCCAGCAGCTTATCGGGACAGGCATTCTCTGGGGCCAACGTCCTGACTTTC,CASSLSGQAFSGANVLTF
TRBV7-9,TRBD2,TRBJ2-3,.,TGTGCCAGCAGCGGCGGGACTAGCGGGATTCTGACAGATACGCAGTATTTT,CASSGGTSGILTDTQYF
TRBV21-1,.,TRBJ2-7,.,TGTGCCAGCAGCAAAGCCCAGCGGGTACTCTACGAGCAGTACTTC,CASSKAQRVLYEQYF
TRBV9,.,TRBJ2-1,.,TGTGCCAGCAGCGTAGGAAGGGGGTGGCGGGTGATTGAAACTGAGCAGTTCTTC,CASSVGRGWRVIETEQFF
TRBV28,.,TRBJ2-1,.,TGTGCCAGCTCCCTTCCAGGGACTCGAGCCCTCTACAATGAGCAGTTCTTC,CASSLPGTRALYNEQFF
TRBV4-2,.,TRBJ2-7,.,TGTGCCAGCAGCCAAGGTGACAGAGTTCGAATCTACGAGCAGTACTTC,CASSQGDRVRIYEQYF
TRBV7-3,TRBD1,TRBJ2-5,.,TGTGCCAGCAGCTTAACGGGGACAGGGACGGAGACCCAGTACTTC,CASSLTGTGTETQYF
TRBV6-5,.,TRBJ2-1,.,TGTGCCAGCAGTTACAGGGTTGGAGAGCAGTTCTTC,CASSYRVGEQFF
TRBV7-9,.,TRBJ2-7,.,TGTGCCAGCAGCCCCCTCTCAAGGGCCGTCGAGCAGTACTTC,CASSPLSRAVEQYF
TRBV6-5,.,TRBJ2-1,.,TGTGCCAGCAGTTACTCGCGGGACAGCTCCTACAATGAGCAGTTCTTC,CASSYSRDSSYNEQFF
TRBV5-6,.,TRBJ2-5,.,TGTGCCAGCAGCTTTCTTTCAGGCAGGGGATGGGGGGAGACCCAGTACTTC,CASSFLSGRGWGETQYF
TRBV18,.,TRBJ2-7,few,TGTGCCAGCTCACCCGGCATTAGCTCCTACGAGCAGTACTTC,CASSPGISSYEQYF
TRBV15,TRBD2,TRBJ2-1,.,TGTGCCACCAGCAGGAGGACTAGCGGGAGTATCGATGAGCAGTTCTTC,CATSRRTSGSIDEQFF
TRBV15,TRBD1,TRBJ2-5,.,TGTGCCACCAGCAGGACAGGGTTGGGGGAGACCCAGTACTTC,CATSRTGLGETQYF
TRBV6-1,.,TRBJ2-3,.,TGTGCCAGCAGTGACGTCTCCTCGGGAGAGGGGAATGCAGATACGCAGTATTTT,CASSDVSSGEGNADTQYF
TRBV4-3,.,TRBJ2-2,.,TGCGCCAGCAGCCAAGTGGGGGGAATGAACACCGGGGAGCTGTTTTTT,CASSQVGGMNTGELFF
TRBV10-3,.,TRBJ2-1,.,TGTGCCATCAGTGAGTCCGGGCAGGATGAGCAGTTCTTC,CAISESGQDEQFF
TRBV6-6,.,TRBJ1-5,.,TGTGCCAGCAGTTTCCAGGCTTATCAGCCCCAGCATTTT,CASSFQAYQPQHF
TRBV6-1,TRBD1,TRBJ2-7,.,TGTGCCAGCAGCGGACAGGGGGGCGGCGAGCAGTACTTC,CASSGQGGGEQYF
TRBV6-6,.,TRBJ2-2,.,TGTGCCAGCAGTTACTTAGGAACCCGGAATACCGGGGAGCTGTTTTTT,CASSYLGTRNTGELFF
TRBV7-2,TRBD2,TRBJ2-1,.,TGTGCCAGCAGCTTAGGGGGGGGATCGGGCAATGAGCAGTTCTTC,CASSLGGGSGNEQFF
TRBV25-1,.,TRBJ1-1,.,TGTGCCAGCAGTGACGGCGGAGGCACTGAAGCTTTCTTT,CASSDGGGTEAFF
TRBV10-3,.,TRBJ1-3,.,TGTGCCACGCAAGACAGATCCTCTGGAAACACCATATATTTT,CATQDRSSGNTIYF
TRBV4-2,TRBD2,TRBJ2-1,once,TGTGCCAGCAGCCAAGGACTAGCGGGAATCGATGAGCAGTTCTTC,CASSQGLAGIDEQFF
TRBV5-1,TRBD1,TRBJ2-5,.,TGCGCCAGCAGGACAGGGGGCTTTGAGACCCAGTACTTC,CASRTGGFETQYF
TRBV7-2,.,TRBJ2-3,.,TGTGCCAGCAGCTTAGACAGGGGCACAGATACGCAGTATTTT,CASSLDRGTDTQYF
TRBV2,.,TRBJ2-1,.,TGTGCCAGCCCTCCCCTGAGGGGGGACTACAATGAGCAGTTCTTC,CASPPLRGDYNEQFF
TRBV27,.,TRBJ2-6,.,TGTGCCAGCAGTTCAATTTCAGGGGTTGGGGCCAACGTCCTGACTTTC,CASSSISGVGANVLTF
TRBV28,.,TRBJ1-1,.,TGTGCCAGCAGTTTAGCTGAACTTATCTACGGGAGGGACACTGAAGCTTTCTTT,CASSLAELIYGRDTEAFF
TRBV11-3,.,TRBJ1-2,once,TGTGCCAGCAGCTTAGGGAGGTCAGACTATGGCTACACCTTC,CASSLGRSDYGYTF
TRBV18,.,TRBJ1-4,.,TGTGCCAGCTCACCATCATCAGGGAGGGATGAAAAACTGTTTTTT,CASSPSSGRDEKLFF
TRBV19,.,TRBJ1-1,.,TGTGCCAGTAGTATAGGTGGTCGTGTCAGGATGAACACTGAAGCTTTCTTT,CASSIGGRVRMNTEAFF
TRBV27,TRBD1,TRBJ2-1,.,TGTGCCAGCAACTTCCTCGGGACAGGGGGCGGGAATGAGCAGTTCTTC,CASNFLGTGGGNEQFF
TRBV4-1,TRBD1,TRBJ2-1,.,TGCGCCAGCAGCGAAGACTCCGGGACAGACAATGAGCAGTTCTTC,CASSEDSGTDNEQFF
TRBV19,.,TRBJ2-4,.,TGTGCCAGTAGTTGGGGTACGGACAGTGACATTCAGTACTTC,CASSWGTDSDIQYF
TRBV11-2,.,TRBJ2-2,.,TGTGCCAGCAGCTTAGTCAGACCCGGGGAGCTGTTTTTT,CASSLVRPGELFF
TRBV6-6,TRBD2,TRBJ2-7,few,TGTGCCAGCAGACGGACTAGCGGGATCTACGAGCAGTACTTC,CASRRTSGIYEQYF
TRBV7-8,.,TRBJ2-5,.,TGTGCCAGCAGCCATCGACTAGCAGGGGGAGGGGAGACCCAGTACTTC,CASSHRLAGGGETQYF
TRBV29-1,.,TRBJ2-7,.,TGCAGCGTTGAAGATGGCAGCTCCTACGAGCAGTACTTC,CSVEDGSSYEQYF
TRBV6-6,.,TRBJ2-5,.,TGTGCCAGCAGTTACTCGAAAGAGACCCAGTACTTC,CASSYSKETQYF
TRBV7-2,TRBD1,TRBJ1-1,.,TGTGCCAGCAGCCTAGACAGGGGGCATGGAAACACTGAAGCTTTCTTT,CASSLDRGHGNTEAFF
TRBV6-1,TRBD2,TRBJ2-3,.,TGTGCCAGCAGTGAAGCGGTGGGGGGAGGGGGCACAGATACGCAGTATTTT,CASSEAVGGGGTDTQYF
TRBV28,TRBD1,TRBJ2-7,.,TGTGCCAGCAATTATAACCCCGGACAGGGGGCCTACGAGCAGTACTTC,CASNYNPGQGAYEQYF
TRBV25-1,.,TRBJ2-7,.,TGTGCCAGCAGTGACTTAGGCGCTTACGAGCAGTACTTC,CASSDLGAYEQYF
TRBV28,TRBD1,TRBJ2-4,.,TGTGCCAGCCAGGGGGAGACGGGAAACATTCAGTACTTC,CASQGETGNIQYF
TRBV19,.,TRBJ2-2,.,TGTGCCAGTAGTATTCGGGCGGGTCGCACCGGGGAGCTGTTTTTT,CASSIRAGRTGELFF
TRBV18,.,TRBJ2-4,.,TGTGCCAGCTCACCCGGGGTGAACATTCAGTACTTC,CASSPGVNIQYF
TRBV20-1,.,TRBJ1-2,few,TGCAGTGCTTCCTATGGCTACACCTTC,CSASYGYTF
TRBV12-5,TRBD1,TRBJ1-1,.,TGTGCTAGTGGTTTGGGAGGACAGGGGGCTTTGAAAACTGAAGCTTTCTTT,CASGLGGQGALKTEAFF
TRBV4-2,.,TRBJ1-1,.,TGTGCCAGCAGCCAAGAGGAGGGTACTGAAGCTTTCTTT,CASSQEEGTEAFF
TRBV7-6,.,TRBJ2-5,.,TGTGCCAGCAGCTTTAAGACAGGATGGTACCAAGAGACCCAGTACTTC,CASSFKTGWYQETQYF
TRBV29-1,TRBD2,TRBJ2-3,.,TGCAGCGTTGATCCTAGCGGGAGGGGCTCTAGCACAGATACGCAGTATTTT,CSVDPSGRGSSTDTQYF
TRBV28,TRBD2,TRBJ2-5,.,TGTGCCAGCAGTTTTCACCTCCCACCCGAGCCTAGCGGGAGTCGGGGGCGAGAGACCCAGTACTTC,CASSFHLPPEPSGSRGRETQYF
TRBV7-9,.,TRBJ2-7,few,TGTGCCAGCAGCTTAGGTATCGGCTCCTACGAGCAGTACTTC,CASSLGIGSYEQYF
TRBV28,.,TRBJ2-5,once,TGTGCCACCATTGATTTCGGGGGGACACTTCAAGAGACCCAGTACTTC,CATIDFGGTLQETQYF
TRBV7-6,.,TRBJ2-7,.,TGTGCCAGCAGCTTAGTGGTAAATGGGGGGGGCAGATACGAGCAGTACTTC,CASSLVVNGGGRYEQYF